Sequencing of this T cell receptor (beta chain) was carried out in a study of early T cells in non-severe SARS-CoV-2 infection. MiXCR was run by TCRdb on the 5' RACE reads, yielding one entry per CDR3 protein. The data contain tens of thousands of distinct CDR3 sequences, roughly 13% of them singletons. The clonotype comes from an adult who was a healthcare worker with PCR-confirmed SARS-CoV-2 infection or an uninfected control (not recorded which). Sequencing was performed on whole blood.

In DNA, the CDR3 is TGCGCCAGCGCCCGGATAAACCAAGAGACCCAGTACTTC. Residues: CASARINQETQYF. The chain links TRBV4-1 to TRBJ2-5, with D uncertain. V was clipped by 8 bases and J by 0 bases, with 10 bases between them. This CDR3 region has 13 residues. Per germline, CDR1 MGHRA and CDR2 YSYEKL.